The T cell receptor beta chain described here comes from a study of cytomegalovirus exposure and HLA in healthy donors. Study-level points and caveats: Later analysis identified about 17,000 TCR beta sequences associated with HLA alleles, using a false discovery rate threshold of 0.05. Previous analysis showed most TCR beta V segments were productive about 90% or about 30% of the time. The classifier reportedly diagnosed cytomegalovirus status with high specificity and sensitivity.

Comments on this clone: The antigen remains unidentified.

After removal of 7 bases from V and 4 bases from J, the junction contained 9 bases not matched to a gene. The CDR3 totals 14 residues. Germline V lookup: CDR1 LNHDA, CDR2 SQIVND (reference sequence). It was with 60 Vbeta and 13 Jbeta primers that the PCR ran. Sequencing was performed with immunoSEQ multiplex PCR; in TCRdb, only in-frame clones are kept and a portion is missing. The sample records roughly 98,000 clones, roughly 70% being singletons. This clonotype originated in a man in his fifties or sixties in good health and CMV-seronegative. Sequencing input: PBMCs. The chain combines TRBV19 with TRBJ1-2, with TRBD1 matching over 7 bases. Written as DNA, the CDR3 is TGTGCCAGTACCCCAGGAGGGGGCGGCTATGGCTACACCTTC. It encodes CASTPGGGGYGYTF.